This T cell receptor (beta chain) was documented in a study of blood T cell repertoires in COVID-19. V trimming: 3 bases; J trimming: 5 bases; junction bases outside the gene matches: 8. Germline-derived CDR1 and CDR2 are MGHRA and YSYEKL. The CDR3 has 16 residues. Clones were read by immunoSEQ multiplex PCR, and TCRdb kept only the in-frame ones, dropping some. The sample gives approximately 41,000 clones, about 85% of which show up once; roughly 9.3% is in the top ten. This clone has only a few counts. The sequencing sample was made of peripheral blood. This TCR was recovered from an elderly woman with active COVID-19. This chain connects TRBV4-1 to TRBJ2-7; 12 nucleotides match TRBD1. CDR3 DNA: TGCGCCAGCAGCCAGAATCCGGGACAGGGGGCTGACGAGCAGTACTTC. It codes for CASSQNPGQGADEQYF.